This entry lists 9 T cell receptor beta chains sequenced from one sample in a study of T cell changes during pregnancy in multiple sclerosis. Some clones are missing from TCRdb's copy, which holds only in-frame ones; the method was immunoSEQ multiplex PCR. The data contain about 84,000 clones, approximately 94% of them singletons. Source: peripheral blood, taken in the third trimester of pregnancy. These receptors were obtained from a female donor with multiple sclerosis, enrolled in a pregnancy study.

This clone was observed a single time. This rearrangement joins TRBV19 to TRBJ2-5, with TRBD2 identical over 15 bases. J was trimmed by 5 bases and V by 4 bases; bases with no gene match: 11. CDR3 length: 18 amino acids. The germline CDR1 and CDR2 sequences are LNHDA and SQIVND (reference sequence). For the CDR3, the DNA is TGTGCCAGTAGTAGGACTAGCGGGGGGGCCGGAGGAGTGGAGACCCAGTACTTC. Translating gives CASSRTSGGAGGVETQYF. Full variable domain (remainder filled in from reference TRBV19 and TRBJ2-5): DGGITQSPKYLFRKEGQNVTLSCEQNLNHDAMYWYRQDPGQGLRLIYYSQIVNDFQKGDIAEGYSVSREKKESFPLTVTSAQKNPTAFYLCASSRTSGGAGGVETQYFGPGTRLLVL.

In this sample, this clone turned up once. CDR3 loop: CASSLVGGYNEQFF. CDR3 in DNA: TGTGCCAGCAGCTTGGTCGGCGGCTACAATGAGCAGTTCTTC. The chain has TRBV7-2 and TRBJ2-1; D ambiguous. This CDR3 contains 14 residues. V was clipped by 3 bases and J by 3 bases, with 9 bases between them. The germline V gene has CDR1 SGHTA and CDR2 FQGNSA.

The chain couples TRBV15 to TRBJ1-3; 8 positions agree with TRBD1. The CDR3 totals 15 residues. The ends lost 4 bases at V and 4 bases at J; junction bases unmatched: 6. CDR1 and CDR2 (germline): LNHNV, YYDKDF (reference sequence). CDR3 bases: TGTGCCACCAGCACCTTGGGGACAGGCGGAAACACCATATATTTT. Translated, it gives CATSTLGTGGNTIYF.

This clone was counted a single time. V and J are TRBV5-1 and TRBJ1-1, with D unresolved. The CDR3 sequence is 14 residues long. Germline-derived CDR1 and CDR2 are SGHRS and YFSETQ. V lost 2 bases to trimming and J lost 4 bases, with 12 bases between them. The CDR3 here is CASSFAERTTEAFF. In DNA form, the CDR3 reads TGCGCCAGCAGCTTCGCGGAACGAACCACTGAAGCTTTCTTT.

This chain connects TRBV5-5 to TRBJ2-7, with TRBD2 identical over 9 bases. The CDR3 contains 14 residues. Trimming at V came to 0 bases and at J to 3 bases, leaving 1 base not matched to a gene. The germline V gene encodes CDR1 SGHKS and CDR2 YYEKEE (reference sequence). CDR3 sequence reads: CASSLERGVYEQYF. DNA of the CDR3: TGTGCCAGCAGCTTGGAGCGGGGGGTCTACGAGCAGTACTTC.

V and J are TRBV14 and TRBJ2-3; 10 nucleotides agree with TRBD2. The CDR3 has 16 residues. The V gene end was trimmed by 6 bases and the J gene end by 0 bases; junction bases not matched to a gene: 6. Germline CDR1 SGHDN, CDR2 FVKESK. The CDR3 protein is CASSPTSGASTDTQYF. In nucleotides, the CDR3 is TGTGCCAGCAGTCCCACTAGCGGGGCTAGCACAGATACGCAGTATTTT.

The rearrangement uses TRBV12-5 and TRBJ2-7; 7 nucleotides agree with TRBD1. This CDR3 spans 17 amino acids. CDR1 and CDR2 (germline): LGHNT, FRNRAP. V shed 0 bases, J shed 0 bases, and the junction held 8 bases outside the gene matches. The CDR3, as DNA: TGTGCTAGTGGTTTGGTACCCCTCGACAGGGTCTCCTACGAGCAGTACTTC. It is translated as CASGLVPLDRVSYEQYF.

Here the CDR3 DNA reads TGTGCCAGCAGCGGGGGCCAACGGGGTGGTGAAAAACTGTTTTTT. The encoded protein is CASSGGQRGGEKLFF. This sequence joins TRBV7-9 and TRBJ1-4; possible D gene TRBD1, 6 bases. The germline V gene has CDR1 SEHNR and CDR2 FQNEAQ (reference sequence). The V end lost 5 bases, the J end lost 7 bases, and 17 bases lay between the germline ends. The CDR3 consists of 15 residues.

The rearrangement links TRBV27 to TRBJ1-1, with 9 bases aligning to TRBD1. Germline values: CDR1 MNHEY, CDR2 SMNVEV (reference sequence). V was pared by 3 bases and J by 4 bases, with 9 bases of the junction left unmatched. This CDR3 region has 16 residues. The DNA of the CDR3 is TGTGCCAGCAGTTTTGCCCGGGACAGGGTTCGCACTGAAGCTTTCTTT. Its protein is CASSFARDRVRTEAFF.